The entry that follows covers one T cell receptor (beta chain) sequence. The antigen is undetermined. The data were obtained in a study of vaccination effects on CD4 cells after COVID-19. The data were produced by immunoSEQ multiplex PCR, yet TCRdb's version contains in-frame clones alone and is incomplete. The sample has roughly 27,000 clones, 75% to 80% seen once. In the ViraFEST assay, antigen-specific CD4+ clonotypes were identified by expansion after peptide-pool stimulation. Isolating CD4+ T cells followed about 11 days of culture. Each participant was given two doses of one vaccine (BNT162b2 or mRNA-1273). Source: CD4+ T cells from PBMCs cultured with SARS-CoV-2 spike peptides, taken after COVID-19 vaccination. The TCR was taken from a human donor who received a COVID-19 vaccine. Some clones in this sample may be carry-over from other donors' samples.

The CDR3 bases are TGTGCCATCAGTGATGGGTCAGGGAACAAAAACATTCAGTACTTC. It encodes CAISDGSGNKNIQYF. The genes are TRBV10-3 and TRBJ2-4; D may be TRBD1 (5 bases). The CDR3 consists of 15 residues. Deletions cut 3 bases from V and 3 bases from J, with 12 bases between. CDR1 and CDR2 from the germline V gene are ENHRY and SYGVKD.